A single sample gave rise to the 18 T cell receptor beta chains below, sequenced in a study of CXCR3-negative and CXCR3-positive naive CD8 T cells. UMI-tagged TRB cDNA libraries were built via 5' RACE. Following a re-call of the 5' RACE reads, TCRdb has one entry per CDR3 protein and lacks DNA. This repertoire includes about 80,000 distinct CDR3 sequences. Material for sequencing was naive CXCR3- CD8+ T cells from blood. The subset denotes: CD45RO-CCR7+CD27+CD95- naive CD8+ T cells lacking CXCR3 (TNR3-). The receptors derive from a human donor in good health. Some clones in this sample may be carry-over from other donors' samples.

The J gene is TRBJ2-3, the V gene TRBV7-3. The length of the CDR3 is 15 residues. Germline V CDR1 and CDR2: SGHTA, FQGTGA. The CDR3: CASSPRLDSTDTQYF.

The V gene is TRBV5-1, the J gene TRBJ2-7; TCRdb calls TRBD1, which cannot be checked without DNA. Per the germline V gene, CDR1 is SGHRS and CDR2 is YFSETQ. The CDR3 extends over 14 amino acids. CDR3 sequence: CASSLVTGGYEQYF. The complete variable domain, with remaining parts taken from reference TRBV5-1 and TRBJ2-7, reads KAGVTQTPRYLIKTRGQQVTLSCSPISGHRSVSWYQQTPGQGLQFLFEYFSETQRNKGNFPGRFSGRQFSNSRSEMNVSTLELGDSALYLCASSLVTGGYEQYFGPGTRLTVT.

The chain is built from TRBV7-3 and TRBJ2-3; TCRdb lists TRBD1, though no DNA is available to test this call. Germline values: CDR1 SGHTA, CDR2 FQGTGA. CDR3 length: 13 residues. The CDR3 sequence is CASSLSGGDTQYF.

This chain uses TRBV29-1 with TRBJ2-7. The germline CDR1 and CDR2 sequences are SQVTM and ANQGSEA. The CDR3 length is 15 residues. CDR3 loop: CSVEVADHSSYEQYF.

The chain carries TRBV10-1 and TRBJ2-2; the TRBD2 assignment by TCRdb is unverifiable without DNA. CDR1 and CDR2 from the germline V gene are WNHNN and SYGVQD (reference sequence). The CDR3 is 14 amino acids. CDR3 in amino acids: CASSSGRYTGELFF.

The V gene is TRBV6-2 or TRBV6-3, the J gene TRBJ2-3; the TCRdb call, TRBD1, lacks DNA for checking. The germline CDR1 and CDR2 sequences are MNHEY and SVGEGT. This CDR3 has 16 residues. CDR3 in amino acids: CASSTDRGSSTDTQYF.

This CDR3 is CASSNSGRGGSYEQYF. The chain is built from TRBV12-3 or TRBV12-4 and TRBJ2-7; the D gene TCRdb calls, TRBD2, cannot be checked with no DNA. The CDR3 runs 16 residues.

The genes are TRBV12-3 or TRBV12-4 and TRBJ1-2; checking the TCRdb D call of TRBD1 is not possible without DNA. This CDR3 has 13 amino acids. The CDR3 sequence is CASSVTGGYGYTF.

V usage is TRBV7-6 and J usage is TRBJ2-7; TCRdb proposes TRBD2, but this gene call is untestable without DNA. The CDR3 consists of 15 residues. In germline, CDR1 is SGHVS, CDR2 FNYEAQ. CDR3: CASSSRTSRSSEQYF. The full variable domain, completed using reference TRBV7-6 and TRBJ2-7, is GAGVSQSPRYKVTKRGQDVALRCDPISGHVSLYWYRQALGQGPEFLTYFNYEAQQDKSGLPNDRFSAERPEGSISTLTIQRTEQRDSAMYRCASSSRTSRSSEQYFGPGTRLTVT.

The chain is built from TRBV7-9 and TRBJ2-3. The length of the CDR3 is 15 residues. Germline V gene sequence: CDR1 SEHNR, CDR2 FQNEAQ (reference sequence). The CDR3: CASSFLTALTDTQYF.

The chain uses TRBV20-1 and TRBJ2-7; TCRdb reports TRBD1, a call that lacks DNA to check it against. From germline, CDR1 is DFQATT and CDR2 SNEGSKA (reference sequence). The CDR3 loop spans 11 amino acids. CDR3 protein: CSARQGAEQYF.

This sequence joins TRBV11-3 and TRBJ2-7; the D call of TRBD1 rests on TCRdb alone, since no DNA is present to check it. Germline V lookup: CDR1 SGHNT, CDR2 YENEEA. The CDR3 contains 15 residues. This CDR3 is CASSPPGGEGSEQYF.

This chain uses TRBV7-2 with TRBJ2-1; the D call of TRBD1 rests on TCRdb alone, since no DNA is present to check it. In germline, CDR1 is SGHTA, CDR2 FQGNSA. The CDR3 has 17 amino acids. The CDR3 protein is CASSARGPALPDNEQFF.

V usage is TRBV6-5 and J usage is TRBJ1-1. CDR1 is MNHEY and CDR2 is SVGAGI in the germline V gene. The CDR3 is 13 amino acids. Here the CDR3 reads CATKPNLNTEAFF.

The genes are TRBV28 and TRBJ2-1; lacking DNA, the TRBD2 call made by TCRdb goes unchecked. Germline CDR1 MDHEN, CDR2 SYDVKM. The CDR3 covers 17 residues. CDR3 sequence: CASSFRLAGLSYNEQFF.

The chain has TRBV4-1 and TRBJ1-1; TCRdb designates TRBD1, a call that cannot be tested without DNA. The length of the CDR3 is 14 residues. Germline V gene sequence: CDR1 MGHRA, CDR2 YSYEKL. Here the CDR3 reads CASSHFGQGTEAFF.

The chain recombines TRBV28 with TRBJ2-3. This CDR3 is built from 16 residues. CDR1 and CDR2 (germline): MDHEN, SYDVKM. Here the CDR3 reads CASSLSLGGGTDTQYF.

J is TRBJ2-5 and V is TRBV7-2; absent DNA, TCRdb's TRBD1 call cannot be checked. The germline gives CDR1 SGHTA, CDR2 FQGNSA. The CDR3 runs 17 residues. The CDR3 sequence is CASSLDDDGGGQETQYF. Drawing the rest from reference TRBV7-2 and TRBJ2-5, the complete variable domain is GAGVSQSPSNKVTEKGKDVELRCDPISGHTALYWYRQSLGQGLEFLIYFQGNSAPDKSGLPSDRFSAERTGGSVSTLTIQRTQQEDSAVYLCASSLDDDGGGQETQYFGPGTRLLVL.